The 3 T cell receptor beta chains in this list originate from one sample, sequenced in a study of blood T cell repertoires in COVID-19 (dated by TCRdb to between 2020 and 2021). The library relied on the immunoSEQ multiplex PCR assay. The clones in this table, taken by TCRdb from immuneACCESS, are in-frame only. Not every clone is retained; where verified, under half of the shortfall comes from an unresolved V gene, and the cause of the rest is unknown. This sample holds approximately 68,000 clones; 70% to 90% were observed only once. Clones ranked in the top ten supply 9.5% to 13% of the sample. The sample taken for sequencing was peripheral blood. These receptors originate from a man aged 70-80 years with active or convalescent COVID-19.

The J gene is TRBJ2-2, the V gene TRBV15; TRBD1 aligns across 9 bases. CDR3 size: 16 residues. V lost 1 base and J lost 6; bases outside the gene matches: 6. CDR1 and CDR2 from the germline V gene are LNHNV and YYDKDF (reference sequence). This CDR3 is CATSRGGTGLAGELFF. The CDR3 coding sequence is TGTGCCACCAGCAGAGGGGGGACAGGGCTGGCCGGGGAGCTGTTTTTT.

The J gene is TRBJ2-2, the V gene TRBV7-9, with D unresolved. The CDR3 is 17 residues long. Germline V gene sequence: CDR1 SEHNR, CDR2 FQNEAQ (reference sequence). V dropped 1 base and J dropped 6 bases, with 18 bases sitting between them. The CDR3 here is CASSLGIWQEYSGELFF. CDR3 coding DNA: TGTGCCAGCAGCTTAGGGATATGGCAGGAATACTCCGGGGAGCTGTTTTTT. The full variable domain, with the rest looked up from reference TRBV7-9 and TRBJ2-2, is DTGVSQNPRHKITKRGQNVTFRCDPISEHNRLYWYRQTLGQGPEFLTYFQNEAQLEKSRLLSDRFSAERPKGSFSTLEIQRTEQGDSAMYLCASSLGIWQEYSGELFFGEGSRLTVL.

CDR3 protein: CASSTSRAGGLYNEQFF. The CDR3 DNA reads TGTGCCAGCAGCACTAGCCGTGCGGGAGGGCTGTACAATGAGCAGTTCTTC. This rearrangement joins TRBV7-2 to TRBJ2-1, with 9 nucleotides matching TRBD2. Germline loops: CDR1 SGHTA, CDR2 FQGNSA. J was trimmed by 4 bases and V by 5 bases; bases with no gene match: 12. This CDR3 spans 17 amino acids.